This note documents a single TCR beta chain sequence. What it binds is unknown. The PCR employed 60 Vbeta primers together with 13 Jbeta primers. Produced via immunoSEQ multiplex PCR; TCRdb's table is partial and in-frame only. The sample shows about 120,000 clones, about 80% of them seen only once. This entry is derived from a study of cytomegalovirus exposure and HLA in healthy donors. Germline V gives CDR1 SGHTA, CDR2 FQGTGA. The V gene end was trimmed by 5 bases and the J gene end by 3 bases; junction bases not matched to a gene: 6. The CDR3 covers 15 residues. Study-wide findings and caveats: 87-base-pair reads could not separate some V segments, including TRBV6-2 and TRBV6-3.

All the people who gave samples were healthy bone marrow donors. Sequencing used PBMCs. The chain joins TRBV7-3 to TRBJ2-1; 8 nucleotides agree with TRBD1. This receptor was taken from a man aged 30 to 45 in good health and CMV-seropositive. The CDR3 reads CASSTGQGYYNEQFF. CDR3 sequence (DNA): TGTGCCAGCAGCACCGGACAGGGATACTACAATGAGCAGTTCTTC.